This entry concerns a single TCR beta chain. Authors' methods: The authors estimated nucleated cell counts from reference gene primer amplification. Measured with immunoSEQ multiplex PCR; TCRdb has only the in-frame clones, and not every one. From that table come the V and J calls and clone size; the DNA was used to work out D and trimming. The sample shows about 410,000 clones, roughly 89% of them seen only once. This record belongs to a study of blood T cell repertoires in COVID-19. Study in general: There were acute and convalescent COVID-19 samples, and they came from the United States, Italy and Spain. From T cells, B-cell-depleted T cells, or PBMCs came the material, which was cDNA or gDNA.

Germline assignment: CDR1 LNHDA and CDR2 SQIVND (reference sequence). This CDR3 spans 14 amino acids. V was shortened by 5 bases and J by 1 base, with 9 bases between the two germline ends. The sample comprised peripheral blood. This chain uses TRBV19 with TRBJ1-5; no reliable D call. The TCR sequence derives from a woman under 40 with active or convalescent COVID-19. CDR3 nucleotides: TGTGCCAGTAGTGCCTCGAGCAGCAATCAGCCCCAGCATTTT. Translating it yields CASSASSSNQPQHF. The full variable domain, in which reference TRBV19 and TRBJ1-5 provide the parts outside the CDR3, is DGGITQSPKYLFRKEGQNVTLSCEQNLNHDAMYWYRQDPGQGLRLIYYSQIVNDFQKGDIAEGYSVSREKKESFPLTVTSAQKNPTAFYLCASSASSSNQPQHFGDGTRLSIL.